A selection of T cell receptor beta chains follows, all from one sample in a study of OX40 agonist ivuxolimab in advanced cancers. Only in-frame clones appear in the TCRdb table, and some are missing; sequencing was by immunoSEQ multiplex PCR. The sample holds 65,000 or so clones, approximately 90% seen once. Sequenced material: CD4+ or CD8+ T cells sorted from blood, taken in a trial of the OX40 agonist ivuxolimab. All receptors come from an adult with an advanced solid tumor such as melanoma, head and neck, liver or kidney cancer. The CDR3 runs from the conserved cysteine through the conserved F or W. D genes are given only for firm matches. Clone size is shown for a subset of rows, as once, few, many or a class of expanded clone.

.,TRBV9,TRBJ2-3,.,CASSVGTITDTQYF,TGTGCCAGCAGCGTAGGCACCATCACAGATACGCAGTATTTT
.,TRBV29-1,TRBJ1-3,.,CSVVGQVKSSGNTIYF,TGCAGCGTCGTCGGGCAGGTCAAAAGCTCTGGAAACACCATATATTTT
.,TRBV9,TRBJ1-2,.,CASSGLERVYGYTF,TGTGCCAGCAGCGGCCTGGAACGGGTCTATGGCTACACCTTC
.,TRBV11-2,TRBJ2-1,TRBD2,CASSLTSGEHNEQFF,TGTGCCAGCAGCTTAACTAGCGGAGAACACAATGAGCAGTTCTTC
.,TRBV11-2,TRBJ1-1,TRBD1,CASSLGTGRGTEAFF,TGTGCCAGCAGCTTAGGGACAGGGAGGGGCACTGAAGCTTTCTTT
.,TRBV2,TRBJ2-7,TRBD2,CASTQGRGASYEQYF,TGTGCCAGCACCCAGGGGCGGGGGGCCTCCTACGAGCAGTACTTC
.,TRBV4-2,TRBJ2-7,.,CASSQDGSAYEQYF,TGTGCCAGCAGCCAAGACGGCTCCGCGTACGAGCAGTACTTC
.,TRBV18,TRBJ1-1,.,CASSPRAGDTEAFF,TGTGCCAGCTCACCGCGGGCGGGGGACACTGAAGCTTTCTTT
.,TRBV2,TRBJ1-3,.,CASSEKGMLTGNTIYF,TGTGCCAGCAGTGAGAAAGGGATGTTAACTGGAAACACCATATATTTT
few,TRBV27,TRBJ1-1,.,CASSRTTVGEEAFF,TGTGCCAGCAGTAGGACAACCGTGGGGGAAGAAGCTTTCTTT
.,TRBV27,TRBJ2-3,TRBD1,CASSSGTGGFTDTQYF,TGTGCCAGCAGTTCCGGGACAGGGGGTTTCACAGATACGCAGTATTTT
.,TRBV10-3,TRBJ2-7,.,CAISDSTYEQYF,TGTGCCATCAGTGATAGTACCTACGAGCAGTACTTC
.,TRBV29-1,TRBJ1-1,TRBD1,CSVGQGGMNTEAFF,TGCAGCGTTGGACAGGGAGGCATGAACACTGAAGCTTTCTTT
.,TRBV29-1,TRBJ1-2,.,CSGGTHDGYTF,TGCAGCGGCGGGACTCACGATGGCTACACCTTC
.,TRBV6-5,TRBJ1-2,.,CASTGAGSGYTF,TGTGCCAGCACCGGTGCTGGCTCTGGCTACACCTTC
.,TRBV7-6,TRBJ2-7,.,CASSSDPRVYEQYF,TGTGCCAGCAGCTCAGACCCTCGGGTCTACGAGCAGTACTTC
few,TRBV29-1,TRBJ1-1,TRBD1,CSVDRTGDGAFF,TGCAGCGTTGATAGGACAGGGGACGGAGCTTTCTTT
.,TRBV29-1,TRBJ2-2,TRBD1,CSVTWTGGTGELFF,TGCAGCGTCACCTGGACAGGGGGCACCGGGGAGCTGTTTTTT
.,TRBV4-2,TRBJ2-5,.,CASSQVTGTTHQETQYF,TGTGCCAGCAGCCAAGTGACCGGGACGACACACCAAGAGACCCAGTACTTC
.,TRBV5-1,TRBJ2-7,.,CASSLQPGGSYEQYF,TGCGCCAGCAGCCTACAACCCGGGGGCAGTTACGAGCAGTACTTC
.,TRBV2,TRBJ2-7,TRBD1,CASGGRGSSYEQYF,TGTGCCAGCGGGGGCAGGGGGAGCTCCTACGAGCAGTACTTC
few,TRBV14,TRBJ1-1,.,CASSQSANLNTEAFF,TGTGCCAGCAGCCAAAGTGCTAACCTGAACACTGAAGCTTTCTTT
.,TRBV5-5,TRBJ1-5,.,CASSPPGANNQPQHF,TGTGCCAGCAGCCCCCCGGGAGCGAACAATCAGCCCCAGCATTTT
.,TRBV30,TRBJ1-6,TRBD1,CAWSPRDRESSPLHF,TGTGCCTGGAGTCCCCGGGACAGGGAAAGTTCACCCCTCCACTTT
.,TRBV6-6,TRBJ1-1,.,CASSYLGGNTEAFF,TGTGCCAGCAGTTACCTTGGGGGGAACACTGAAGCTTTCTTT
.,TRBV19,TRBJ1-5,TRBD1,CASSAGQGVNQPQHF,TGTGCCAGTAGTGCGGGACAGGGCGTCAATCAGCCCCAGCATTTT
.,TRBV5-1,TRBJ2-1,TRBD2,CASSLGLSGGWDEQFF,TGCGCCAGCAGCTTGGGATTGTCGGGAGGGTGGGATGAGCAGTTCTTC
.,TRBV6-4,TRBJ1-5,.,CASSDPGAGQPQHF,TGTGCCAGCAGTGACCCTGGGGCAGGGCAGCCCCAGCATTTT
.,TRBV9,TRBJ1-2,TRBD1,CASTLQGAGYGYTF,TGTGCCAGCACATTACAGGGGGCGGGCTATGGCTACACCTTC
.,TRBV5-1,TRBJ2-2,TRBD1,CASSLTGGTGELFF,TGCGCCAGCAGCCTGACAGGGGGCACCGGGGAGCTGTTTTTT
.,TRBV21-1,TRBJ2-7,.,CASSPPGTSGIYEQYF,TGTGCCAGCAGCCCCCCTGGGACTAGCGGGATATACGAGCAGTACTTC
.,TRBV2,TRBJ1-4,.,CASSEGGTVEKLFF,TGTGCCAGCAGTGAAGGGGGAACAGTCGAAAAACTGTTTTTT
.,TRBV30,TRBJ1-4,.,CAWSQGGSEKLFF,TGTGCCTGGAGTCAGGGAGGATCGGAAAAACTGTTTTTT
.,TRBV18,TRBJ1-1,.,CASSTLGGNTEAFF,TGTGCCAGCTCAACCCTCGGGGGGAACACTGAAGCTTTCTTT
.,TRBV10-3,TRBJ1-2,.,CAIRGREGYTF,TGTGCCATCAGGGGCAGGGAGGGCTACACCTTC
.,TRBV5-1,TRBJ2-1,TRBD2,CASSPKSSGVYNEQFF,TGCGCCAGCTCCCCTAAGAGTAGCGGGGTCTACAATGAGCAGTTCTTC
.,TRBV11-2,TRBJ2-3,.,CASSNTDTQYF,TGTGCCAGCAGCAACACAGATACGCAGTATTTT
.,TRBV6-5,TRBJ1-4,TRBD1,CASRENRGQGRKLFF,TGTGCCAGCAGAGAGAACAGGGGGCAGGGGCGAAAACTGTTTTTT
.,TRBV9,TRBJ2-2,TRBD2,CASSPRLAGVTGELFF,TGTGCCAGCAGCCCACGACTAGCGGGAGTTACCGGGGAGCTGTTTTTT
.,TRBV6-1,TRBJ1-2,.,CASSEGGRAYGYTF,TGTGCCAGCAGTGAGGGGGGCAGGGCTTATGGCTACACCTTC
few,TRBV30,TRBJ1-2,TRBD1,CAWSPGGQGALGYTF,TGTGCCTGGAGTCCAGGGGGACAGGGGGCGCTTGGCTACACCTTC
.,TRBV7-8,TRBJ2-7,.,CASSGTWPSYEQYF,TGTGCCAGCAGCGGGACTTGGCCCTCCTACGAGCAGTACTTC
few,TRBV7-3,TRBJ1-3,.,CASGRGSGNTIYF,TGTGCCAGCGGTCGGGGCTCTGGAAACACCATATATTTT
few,TRBV5-5,TRBJ1-1,.,CASSSQSLRNTEAFF,TGTGCCAGCAGCTCCCAGTCGCTCCGGAACACTGAAGCTTTCTTT
.,TRBV5-1,TRBJ2-7,TRBD2,CASSRGLAGGSEQYF,TGCGCCAGCAGCCGCGGACTAGCGGGAGGCTCTGAGCAGTACTTC
once,TRBV6-6,TRBJ2-7,.,CASSYSGQGSYEQYF,TGTGCCAGCAGTTACTCTGGGCAGGGGTCCTACGAGCAGTACTTC
.,TRBV14,TRBJ2-7,.,CASSPFGARSYEQYF,TGTGCCAGCAGCCCCTTTGGGGCGCGCTCCTACGAGCAGTACTTC
few,TRBV19,TRBJ2-5,TRBD2,CASSTGGLETQYF,TGTGCCAGTAGTACGGGGGGTTTGGAGACCCAGTACTTC
.,TRBV6-5,TRBJ1-2,TRBD1,CASSQTDRGYGYTF,TGTGCCAGCAGCCAAACGGACAGGGGCTATGGCTACACCTTC
.,TRBV5-1,TRBJ2-3,TRBD2,CASSSGGGDTQYF,TGCGCCAGTAGTAGCGGGGGTGGAGATACGCAGTATTTT
once,TRBV6-6,TRBJ1-6,.,CASGRTDYNSPLHF,TGTGCCAGCGGACGGACAGATTATAATTCACCCCTCCACTTT
.,TRBV9,TRBJ1-4,TRBD1,CASSPGQGGVPDNEKLFF,TGTGCCAGCAGCCCCGGACAGGGGGGAGTACCGGATAATGAAAAACTGTTTTTT
.,TRBV7-2,TRBJ1-3,.,CASSLTSLSGNTIYF,TGTGCCAGCAGCTTAACAAGCCTCTCTGGAAACACCATATATTTT